This TCR beta chain was identified during a study of cytomegalovirus exposure and HLA in healthy donors. Regarding this clone: What it recognizes is unknown.

Researchers ran the PCR with 60 Vbeta and 13 Jbeta primers. The protocol was immunoSEQ multiplex PCR, while the TCRdb copy is restricted to in-frame clones and leaves out a portion. The sample gives fewer than 90,000 clones, about two thirds of which show up once; 7.5% to 8% is in the top ten. V gave up 1 base and J gave up 7 bases, with 14 bases separating them. The CDR3 spans 16 residues. Per the germline V gene, CDR1 is MNHEY and CDR2 is SMNVEV (reference sequence). Overall study results and limits: Apparent HLA restriction characterized most CMV-associated TCR beta chains in a later analysis.

Sequencing used PBMCs. The clonotype originates from a man in his forties or fifties in good health and CMV-seropositive. This rearrangement joins TRBV27 to TRBJ1-6, with D possibly TRBD1 on 5 matching bases. CDR3 DNA sequence: TGTGCCAGCAGTTTATGGGGGTCAAGCGGGAATTCACCCCTCCACTTT. This encodes CASSLWGSSGNSPLHF.